These T cell receptor beta chains were read from a single sample in a study of radiation and T cells in renal cell carcinoma. Using immunoSEQ multiplex PCR, the repertoire was profiled, and TCRdb retains in-frame clones only, with some absent. Of 30,000 to 40,000 clones in the sample, roughly 80% are singletons; the top ten hold roughly 30%. Sequencing was performed on blood, taken from a patient whose treatment included radiotherapy and nephrectomy. The receptor source for this set is a man between 60 and 70 years old with renal cell carcinoma. Each CDR3 is given with its conserved first and last residue. A D gene is named only where the DNA matches it firmly. A row's size may be missing; if present it is once, few, many or a size class.

>TRBD1|TRBV5-1|-|TRBJ2-5
TGCGCCAGCAGCTCGATGACAGGGGACCAAGAGACCCAGTACTTC
CASSSMTGDQETQYF
>-|TRBV2|-|TRBJ1-1
TGTGCCAGCAGTGAGCGGGGGACGAACACTGAAGCTTTCTTT
CASSERGTNTEAFF
>TRBD1|TRBV27|-|TRBJ1-5
TGTGCCAGCAGTTCAAGACGGACAGGGTCCCAGCATTTT
CASSSRRTGSQHF
>TRBD1|TRBV5-1|-|TRBJ2-7
TGCGCCAGCAGCTCCGAGGACAGGGGCGGCGAGCAGTACTTC
CASSSEDRGGEQYF
>-|TRBV14|once|TRBJ2-2
TGTGCCAGCAGGACAGGAGTTCCCGGGGAGCTGTTTTTT
CASRTGVPGELFF
>TRBD2|TRBV25-1|-|TRBJ2-5
TGTGCCAGCAGTGGGAGTCGGACTAGCGGGAAAGAGACCCAGTACTTC
CASSGSRTSGKETQYF
>TRBD1|TRBV11-3|-|TRBJ2-2
TGTGCCAGCAGCTTGGGACAGTCGAACACCGGGGAGCTGTTTTTT
CASSLGQSNTGELFF
>TRBD1|TRBV5-4|-|TRBJ1-6
TGTGCCAGCAGCTTCGCGGGACAGCCTAATAATTCACCCCTCCACTTT
CASSFAGQPNNSPLHF
>-|TRBV11-2|-|TRBJ2-7
TGTGCCAGCAGCCCCCCTGGCTCCTACGAGCAGTACTTC
CASSPPGSYEQYF
>TRBD2|TRBV30|once|TRBJ2-3
TGTGCCTGGAAACTAGCGGGAGGCACAGATACGCAGTATTTT
CAWKLAGGTDTQYF
>-|TRBV6-1|-|TRBJ1-2
TGTGCCAGCCATGTCACGAGGGTACTGCTAAATGGCTACACCTTC
CASHVTRVLLNGYTF
>TRBD1|TRBV18|-|TRBJ2-1
TGTGCCAGCTCCTCCGGGACAGGGCAAAAGTACAATGAGCAGTTCTTC
CASSSGTGQKYNEQFF
>-|TRBV7-2|-|TRBJ2-3
TGTGCCAGCAGCCGGACCCTAAGCACAGATACGCAGTATTTT
CASSRTLSTDTQYF
>TRBD2|TRBV29-1|-|TRBJ2-1
TGTTGCGGGGGGAACAATGAGCAGTTCTTC
CCGGNNEQFF
>TRBD2|TRBV7-2|-|TRBJ2-1
TGTGCCAGCAGCTCCCCGGGACTAGTACTCCATGAGCAGTTCTTC
CASSSPGLVLHEQFF
>TRBD2|TRBV11-3|-|TRBJ2-5
TGTGCCAGCAGCTTAGGGTCGCTAGCGGGAGCAGAGACCCAGTACTTC
CASSLGSLAGAETQYF
>-|TRBV15|-|TRBJ2-7
TGTGCCACCAGCAGATTAAGCAGGGCTGACGAGCAGTACTTC
CATSRLSRADEQYF
>TRBD1|TRBV5-4|-|TRBJ1-4
TGTGCCAGCAGCAGACAGACAGGGAGGGATGAAAAACTGTTTTTT
CASSRQTGRDEKLFF
>TRBD1|TRBV7-9|-|TRBJ1-2
TGTGCCAGCAGTCAACTCGACAGGGAGGCTGGTGGCTACACCTTC
CASSQLDREAGGYTF
>TRBD2|TRBV19|-|TRBJ2-2
TGTGCCAGTAGTATCGGAACTAGCGGGCCCACCGGGGAGCTGTTTTTT
CASSIGTSGPTGELFF
>-|TRBV7-9|-|TRBJ1-2
TGTGCCAGCAGCTTAGGGAAGTGGGGCTACACCTTC
CASSLGKWGYTF
>-|TRBV7-2|-|TRBJ2-1
TGTGCCAGCAGCTTAGCGGCGGGACGGACCTCCAATGAGCAGTTCTTC
CASSLAAGRTSNEQFF
>-|TRBV6-5|-|TRBJ1-1
TGTGCCAGCAGGAGAGGGGTTTTTGACACTGAAGCTTTCTTT
CASRRGVFDTEAFF